This is a list of T cell receptor beta chains from one sample in a study of T cell responses to AZD1222 COVID-19 vaccine. TCRdb's copy holds only in-frame clones and misses some; the assay was immunoSEQ multiplex PCR. Of over 8,000 clones detected, approximately 90% appear once; the ten largest clones hold less than 9%. Material: peripheral blood, obtained 28 days after the second AZD1222 dose. The receptor set was obtained from an adult who received the AZD1222 COVID-19 vaccine. The CDR3 runs from the conserved cysteine through the conserved F or W. Fields, in order: V gene, D gene, J gene, clone size, CDR3 protein, CDR3 DNA. The D gene is left open where the match is weak. Size tells how often a clone was seen (once, few, many) or the class of an expanded clone, and some rows leave it out.

TRBV29-1	.	TRBJ2-5	.	CSVSERLGQETQYF	TGCAGCGTTTCCGAGAGACTGGGCCAAGAGACCCAGTACTTC
TRBV19	TRBD1	TRBJ1-2	.	CARLVFAGGSYGYTF	TGTGCCAGACTAGTTTTCGCAGGGGGCTCCTATGGCTACACCTTC
TRBV7-2	.	TRBJ2-2	.	CANARTATGELFF	TGTGCTAACGCCCGGACTGCCACCGGGGAGCTGTTTTTT
TRBV28	TRBD2	TRBJ2-7	.	CASSSGTSGREQYF	TGTGCCAGCAGTTCCGGGACTAGCGGGAGGGAGCAGTACTTC
TRBV4-1	.	TRBJ1-1	.	CASSQADSYSEAFF	TGCGCCAGCAGCCAAGCTGACAGCTATTCTGAAGCTTTCTTT
TRBV6-5	.	TRBJ1-5	.	CASSLPGNSNQPQHF	TGTGCCAGCAGCCTTCCGGGGAATAGCAATCAGCCCCAGCATTTT
TRBV28	.	TRBJ2-1	.	CASSLLYNEQFF	TGTGCCAGCAGTTTATTATACAATGAGCAGTTCTTC
TRBV4-2	.	TRBJ1-1	once	CASSQDPGWAEAFF	TGTGCCAGCAGCCAAGATCCGGGATGGGCTGAAGCTTTCTTT
TRBV20-1	.	TRBJ1-1	.	CSASFDSTGTEAFF	TGCAGTGCTAGTTTTGACAGTACAGGAACTGAAGCTTTCTTT
TRBV4-3	.	TRBJ2-7	.	CASSQYLAESYEQYF	TGCGCCAGCAGCCAATATCTGGCGGAGTCCTACGAGCAGTACTTC
TRBV5-1	.	TRBJ2-1	.	CASSLRSSYNEQFF	TGCGCCAGCAGCTTGAGGTCCTCCTACAATGAGCAGTTCTTC
TRBV18	TRBD2	TRBJ2-7	.	CASSPGLAGPHEQYF	TGTGCCAGCTCACCGGGACTAGCGGGACCCCACGAGCAGTACTTC
TRBV30	TRBD2	TRBJ2-7	.	CAWSVGVAGAGEQYF	TGTGCCTGGAGTGTAGGGGTAGCGGGAGCGGGTGAGCAGTACTTC
TRBV5-6	TRBD1	TRBJ1-1	.	CASTFYLRALGQGNTEAFF	TGTGCCAGCACCTTTTATCTTCGGGCCTTAGGACAGGGGAACACTGAAGCTTTCTTT
TRBV10-1	.	TRBJ2-7	.	CASMTDTYEQYF	TGCGCCAGCATGACAGATACCTACGAGCAGTACTTC
TRBV6-1	.	TRBJ2-7	.	CASSEIRSTVRNEQYF	TGTGCCAGCAGTGAAATAAGGTCGACTGTTCGGAACGAGCAGTACTTC
TRBV6-2/TRBV6-3	.	TRBJ2-1	.	CASSSQGGAYNEQFF	TGTGCCAGCAGCTCACAGGGGGGGGCCTACAATGAGCAGTTCTTC
TRBV30	.	TRBJ1-2	.	CAWSAKGVNYGYTF	TGTGCCTGGAGTGCGAAGGGGGTTAACTATGGCTACACCTTC
TRBV30	.	TRBJ1-2	.	CAWSNGDLRGYTF	TGTGCCTGGAGTAACGGGGATTTGAGAGGCTACACCTTC
TRBV6-5	TRBD1	TRBJ1-6	.	CASSYGSGGGRSPLHF	TGTGCCAGCAGTTACGGGTCCGGAGGGGGCAGGTCACCCCTCCACTTT
TRBV9	.	TRBJ1-2	.	CASSGLGYGYTF	TGTGCCAGCAGCGGCCTCGGGTATGGCTACACCTTC
TRBV12-3/TRBV12-4	.	TRBJ1-6	.	CASSPSKSVALHF	TGTGCCAGCAGCCCGTCGAAAAGCGTGGCCCTCCACTTT
TRBV3-1/TRBV3-2	TRBD2	TRBJ2-7	.	CASSQTLAGDLNF	TGTGCCAGCAGCCAGACCCTAGCGGGAGATCTAAACTTC
TRBV7-2	.	TRBJ2-5	.	CASSLSALPETQYF	TGTGCCAGCAGCTTATCTGCACTGCCAGAGACCCAGTACTTC
TRBV29-1	.	TRBJ1-2	once	CSAWTEPNYGYTF	TGCAGCGCCTGGACGGAACCTAACTATGGCTACACCTTC
TRBV6-5	.	TRBJ2-1	.	CASIPEYNEQFF	TGTGCCAGCATTCCAGAGTACAATGAGCAGTTCTTC
TRBV5-4	.	TRBJ1-2	.	CASSWRPQDGYTF	TGTGCCAGCAGCTGGAGACCCCAGGATGGCTACACCTTC
TRBV11-2	TRBD1	TRBJ2-1	once	CASSPNSGQVGEEQFF	TGTGCCAGCAGCCCAAATTCGGGACAGGTCGGCGAGGAGCAGTTCTTC
TRBV18	TRBD1	TRBJ1-2	.	CASSPLGQGEVDGYTF	TGTGCCAGCTCACCCCTTGGACAGGGGGAAGTCGATGGCTACACCTTC
TRBV2	.	TRBJ2-3	.	CAWGASPSTDTQYF	TGTGCCTGGGGGGCATCACCTAGCACAGATACGCAGTATTTT
TRBV7-2	.	TRBJ1-2	once	CASSLGGYGYTF	TGTGCCAGCAGCTTAGGAGGGTATGGCTACACCTTC
TRBV5-1	TRBD2	TRBJ2-1	.	CASSGKLAGSTGEQFF	TGCGCCAGCAGCGGGAAGCTAGCGGGCTCGACAGGTGAGCAGTTCTTC
TRBV28	.	TRBJ1-4	.	CASSLTTTKLFF	TGTGCCAGCAGTTTAACGACAACCAAACTGTTTTTT
TRBV9	.	TRBJ2-1	.	CASSVVMAYNEQFF	TGTGCCAGCAGCGTAGTCATGGCCTACAATGAGCAGTTCTTC
TRBV6-5	.	TRBJ2-5	.	CASSSSEETQYF	TGTGCCAGCAGTTCGAGCGAAGAGACCCAGTACTTC
TRBV7-9	.	TRBJ2-1	.	CASSLGRDAGEQFF	TGTGCCAGCAGCTTAGGGAGGGACGCCGGAGAGCAGTTCTTC
TRBV11-3	.	TRBJ2-1	.	CASSLGVSVYNEQFF	TGTGCCAGCAGCTTAGGTGTAAGTGTCTACAATGAGCAGTTCTTC
TRBV5-1	.	TRBJ2-1	.	CASSLVLARANEQFF	TGCGCCAGCAGCTTGGTCCTAGCCCGGGCGAATGAGCAGTTCTTC
TRBV2	.	TRBJ2-5	.	CASSEQRDTEGTQYF	TGTGCCAGCAGTGAACAGCGGGACACCGAAGGGACCCAGTACTTC
TRBV10-3	.	TRBJ2-7	.	CAISEGIGGGYEQYF	TGTGCCATCAGTGAGGGCATAGGAGGCGGCTACGAGCAGTACTTC
TRBV10-3	.	TRBJ1-1	few	CAISEGTSEFAFF	TGTGCCATCAGTGAGGGTACATCTGAGTTCGCTTTCTTT
TRBV12-3/TRBV12-4	.	TRBJ2-1	.	CASSLERVNEQFF	TGTGCCAGCAGTTTAGAACGGGTTAATGAGCAGTTCTTC
TRBV12-3/TRBV12-4	.	TRBJ2-1	.	CASTETSYNEQFF	TGTGCCAGCACCGAGACCAGCTACAATGAGCAGTTCTTC
TRBV7-8	.	TRBJ1-4	.	CASSLGGTVGEKLFF	TGTGCCAGCAGCTTAGGTGGGACTGTCGGTGAAAAACTGTTTTTT
TRBV3-1/TRBV3-2	.	TRBJ1-2	.	CASSQGDTYGYTF	TGTGCCAGCAGCCAAGGGGATACCTATGGCTACACCTTC
TRBV18	TRBD1	TRBJ2-7	.	CASSSPGQGDEQYF	TGTGCCAGCTCATCCCCGGGACAGGGCGACGAGCAGTACTTC
TRBV6-2/TRBV6-3	.	TRBJ1-2	.	CASSSGQNYGYTF	TGTGCCAGCAGTTCAGGACAGAACTATGGCTACACCTTC
TRBV2	.	TRBJ2-5	.	CASSVHQETQYF	TGTGCCAGCAGTGTCCATCAAGAGACCCAGTACTTC
TRBV2	TRBD1	TRBJ2-7	.	CASSIQGSSYEQYF	TGTGCCAGCAGCATACAGGGGAGCTCCTACGAGCAGTACTTC
TRBV3-1/TRBV3-2	.	TRBJ1-1	.	CASSWEQNTEAFF	TGTGCCAGCAGCTGGGAACAGAACACTGAAGCTTTCTTT
TRBV29-1	.	TRBJ1-1	.	CSVGGGTEAFF	TGCAGCGTTGGGGGAGGCACTGAAGCTTTCTTT
TRBV7-8	TRBD1	TRBJ2-2	.	CASSFRDRATGELFF	TGTGCCAGCAGCTTCCGGGACAGGGCCACCGGGGAGCTGTTTTTT
TRBV10-3	.	TRBJ2-4	.	CAISESSRGADQAKNIQYF	TGTGCCATCAGTGAGTCAAGTCGGGGGGCTGACCAGGCCAAAAACATTCAGTACTTC
TRBV24-1	TRBD2	TRBJ2-1	.	CATSDTSGGANEQFF	TGTGCCACCAGTGACACTAGCGGGGGGGCCAATGAGCAGTTCTTC
TRBV29-1	TRBD1	TRBJ2-7	.	CSVAGQGHEQYF	TGCAGCGTTGCGGGACAGGGCCACGAGCAGTACTTC
TRBV5-5	.	TRBJ1-2	.	CASSFSGRYYTF	TGTGCCAGCAGCTTTTCGGGAAGGTACTACACCTTC